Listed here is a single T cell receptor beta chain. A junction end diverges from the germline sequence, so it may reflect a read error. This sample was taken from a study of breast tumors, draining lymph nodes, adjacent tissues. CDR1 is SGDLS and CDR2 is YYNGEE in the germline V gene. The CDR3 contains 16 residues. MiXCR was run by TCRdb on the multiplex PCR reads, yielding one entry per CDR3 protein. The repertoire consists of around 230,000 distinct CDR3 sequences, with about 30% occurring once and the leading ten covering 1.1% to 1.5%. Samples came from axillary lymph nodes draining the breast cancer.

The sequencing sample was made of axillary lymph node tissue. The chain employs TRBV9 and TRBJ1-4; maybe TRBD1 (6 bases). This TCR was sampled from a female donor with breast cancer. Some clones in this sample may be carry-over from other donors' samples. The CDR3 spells CASSANSGTSTETLFF. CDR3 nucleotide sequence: TGTGCCAGCAGCGCCAACTCCGGGACATCTACTGAAACACTGTTTTTT.